This T cell receptor (beta chain) was profiled in a study of CD8+CD57+ T cells in acquired aplastic anemia. In the study overall: Read counts for CD4+ cells (from healthy donors) averaged about 10.8 million. Findings and caveats of the study: CD8+ Simpson's diversity showed no significant patient-control difference. Patients and controls shared approximately 28 CD8+ CDR3 sequences.

Details on this clonotype: Its matching antigen is unknown.

The TCR beta profiling, which covered VDJ combination and CDR3 sequence, was carried out using genomic DNA as the template. Each CDR3 protein is one row after TCRdb ran MiXCR on the reads. Among over 200,000 distinct CDR3 sequences listed, over 55% were seen once. Input material: sorted CD4+, CD8+, or CD8+CD57+ T cells (not recorded which) from PBMCs. The clonotype comes from a human donor in good health.

In DNA, the CDR3 is TGTGCCAGCAGTCGGGACGAAAGCGATGGCTACACCTTC. Amino acid sequence: CASSRDESDGYTF. The chain combines TRBV6-2 or TRBV6-3 with TRBJ1-2, with D tentatively TRBD1 (5 bases). CDR3 length equals 13 residues. Germline-derived CDR1 and CDR2 are MNHEY and SVGEGT. Trimming left V 5 bases short and J 6 bases short, with 13 bases between.